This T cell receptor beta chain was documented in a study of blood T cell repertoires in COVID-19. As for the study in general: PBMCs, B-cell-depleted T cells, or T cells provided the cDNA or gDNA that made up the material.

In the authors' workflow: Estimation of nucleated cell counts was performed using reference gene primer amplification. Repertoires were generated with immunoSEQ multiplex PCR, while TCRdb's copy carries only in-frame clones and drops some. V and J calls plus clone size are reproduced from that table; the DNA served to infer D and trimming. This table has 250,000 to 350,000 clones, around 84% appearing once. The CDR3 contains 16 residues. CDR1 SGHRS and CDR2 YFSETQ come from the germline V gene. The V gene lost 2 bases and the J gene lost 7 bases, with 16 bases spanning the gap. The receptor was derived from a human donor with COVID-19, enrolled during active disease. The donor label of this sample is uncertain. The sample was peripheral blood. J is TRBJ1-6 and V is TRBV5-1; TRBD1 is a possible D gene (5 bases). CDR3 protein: CASSLVPGLPNSPLHF. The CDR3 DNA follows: TGCGCCAGCAGCTTAGTCCCGGGACTTCCGAATTCACCCCTCCACTTT.